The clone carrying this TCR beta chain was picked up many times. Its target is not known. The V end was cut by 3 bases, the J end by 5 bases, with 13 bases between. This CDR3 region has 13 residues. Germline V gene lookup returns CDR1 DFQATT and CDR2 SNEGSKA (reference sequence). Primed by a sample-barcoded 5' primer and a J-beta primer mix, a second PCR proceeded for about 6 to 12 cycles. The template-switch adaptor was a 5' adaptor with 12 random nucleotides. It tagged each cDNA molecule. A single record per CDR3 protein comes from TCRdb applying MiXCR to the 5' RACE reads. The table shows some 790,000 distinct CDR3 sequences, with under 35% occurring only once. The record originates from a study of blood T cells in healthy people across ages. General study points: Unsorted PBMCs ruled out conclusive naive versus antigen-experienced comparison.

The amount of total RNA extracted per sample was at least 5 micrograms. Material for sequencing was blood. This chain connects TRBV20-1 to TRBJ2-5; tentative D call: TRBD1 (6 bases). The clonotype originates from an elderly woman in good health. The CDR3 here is CSARGDRGETQYF. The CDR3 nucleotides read TGCAGTGCTAGGGGTGATAGGGGGGAGACCCAGTACTTC.